This TCR beta chain was sequenced during a study of T-cell memory formation after mild COVID-19. Study results and caveats: There was no confirmation that second-wave clones peaking on day 37 were SARS-CoV-2 specific. CD4+ bias marked clones expanding day 15 to 37, unlike balanced contracting clones. Memory cells collected pre-infection included some clones that later responded, suggesting cross-reactive memory joined.

V lost 3 bases and J lost 1, with 9 bases in between. The CDR3 length is 14 residues. Per germline, CDR1 SGHTA and CDR2 FQGTGA. One entry per CDR3 protein, called by TCRdb with MiXCR from the 5' RACE reads. The sample includes hundreds of thousands of distinct CDR3 sequences, under 25% of them seen just once. In its sample, this clonotype was seen a few times. Its target is unknown. V usage is TRBV7-3 and J usage is TRBJ2-5; D might be TRBD1 (5 bases). The source of this sequence is a man aged 18 to 30 who had mild COVID-19 (a few samples of this study predate the infection). Cell type and time point are not known. The specimen was PBMCs or a T cell subset sorted from them (not recorded which). CDR3 sequence: CASSLSGFQETQYF. The CDR3 coding sequence is TGTGCCAGCAGCTTGTCAGGGTTCCAAGAGACCCAGTACTTC.